Below, 8 T cell receptor beta chains from the same sample are listed, as sequenced in a study of blood T cells in healthy people across ages. Sample-barcoded 5' priming and a J-beta primer mix drove a second PCR of about 6 to 12 cycles. TCRdb recomputed calls from the 5' RACE reads with MiXCR, one row per CDR3 protein. The sample yields 1.5 million to 1.9 million distinct CDR3 sequences, approximately 43% seen once. Input material: blood. The receptors shown here come from a woman in her late teens or twenties in good health.

The rearrangement uses TRBV6-1 and TRBJ2-1; 13 bases match TRBD2. Germline-derived CDR1 and CDR2 are MNHNS and SASEGT. J was trimmed by 1 base and V by 5 bases; bases with no gene match: 11. The CDR3 is 19 amino acids. The CDR3 sequence: CASSRRTSGGGESYNEQFF. CDR3 bases: TGTGCCAGCAGTAGACGGACTAGCGGGGGCGGTGAGTCCTACAATGAGCAGTTCTTC.

This clonotype has a handful of counts. The chain employs TRBV2 and TRBJ1-2, with TRBD1 as a possible D gene (5 bases). Germline V gives CDR1 SNHLY, CDR2 FYNNEI. The CDR3 totals 14 residues. V was trimmed by 1 base and J by 3 bases, leaving 9 bases between them. The CDR3 spells CASSEETAYYGYTF. For the CDR3, the DNA is TGTGCCAGCAGTGAAGAGACAGCGTACTATGGCTACACCTTC.

The rearrangement joins TRBV4-1 to TRBJ2-3; D possibly matches TRBD1 or TRBD2 (5 bases each). This CDR3 comprises 17 residues. Germline V lookup: CDR1 MGHRA, CDR2 YSYEKL. V lost 4 bases to trimming and J lost 4 bases, with 21 bases between them. DNA for the CDR3: TGCGCCAGCAGCCTCCTCGGAGGCAGGGTAGGGGCAGATACGCAGTATTTT. As protein: CASSLLGGRVGADTQYF.

For this clonotype: One junction end disagrees with the germline gene, perhaps due to a read error. This chain links TRBV9 with TRBJ2-3; TRBD2 aligns across 14 bases. Germline-derived CDR1 and CDR2 are SGDLS and YYNGEE. The CDR3 covers 20 residues. The chain's CDR3 is CASNVGGLAGAHASTDTQYF. The CDR3, as DNA: TGTGCCAGCAACGTAGGGGGACTAGCGGGGGCCCACGCGAGCACAGATACGCAGTATTTT.

The chain recombines TRBV29-1 with TRBJ2-3; 7 bases map to TRBD2. The length of the CDR3 is 17 residues. V lost 0 bases and J lost 0; bases outside the gene matches: 9. Germline CDR1 and CDR2: SQVTM and ANQGSEA. Written as DNA, the CDR3 is TGCAGCGTTGAAGAAATGGGGGGAGGGCCCAGCACAGATACGCAGTATTTT. This gives the protein CSVEEMGGGPSTDTQYF.

This clonotype was counted only a few times. The chain recombines TRBV28 with TRBJ1-5; D gene ambiguous. The CDR3 is 18 amino acids. Germline CDR1 MDHEN, CDR2 SYDVKM. V lost 3 bases to trimming and J lost 5 bases, with 23 bases between them. The CDR3: CASSFPQIGPQNHQPQHF. The DNA of the CDR3 is TGTGCCAGCAGTTTCCCCCAAATCGGGCCGCAGAATCATCAGCCCCAGCATTTT.

The genes are TRBV4-3 and TRBJ2-1; 7 nucleotides line up with TRBD2. Germline CDR1 is LGHNA and CDR2 is YSLEER. This CDR3 is built from 15 residues. The trim removed 1 base at V and 9 bases at J, leaving 9 bases unmatched. The CDR3: CASSQGASGGREQFF. DNA for the CDR3: TGCGCCAGCAGCCAAGGGGCTAGCGGAGGTCGTGAGCAGTTCTTC.

This clonotype was observed at least ten times. The CDR3 region is CSALPTGEGADTQYF. In DNA, the CDR3 is TGCAGTGCGCTGCCGACAGGGGAAGGGGCAGATACGCAGTATTTT. The chain links TRBV20-1 to TRBJ2-3, with 8 bases aligning to TRBD1. CDR3 size: 15 residues. J lost 4 bases, V lost 6 bases, and 12 bases had no gene match. Germline assignment: CDR1 DFQATT and CDR2 SNEGSKA (reference sequence).